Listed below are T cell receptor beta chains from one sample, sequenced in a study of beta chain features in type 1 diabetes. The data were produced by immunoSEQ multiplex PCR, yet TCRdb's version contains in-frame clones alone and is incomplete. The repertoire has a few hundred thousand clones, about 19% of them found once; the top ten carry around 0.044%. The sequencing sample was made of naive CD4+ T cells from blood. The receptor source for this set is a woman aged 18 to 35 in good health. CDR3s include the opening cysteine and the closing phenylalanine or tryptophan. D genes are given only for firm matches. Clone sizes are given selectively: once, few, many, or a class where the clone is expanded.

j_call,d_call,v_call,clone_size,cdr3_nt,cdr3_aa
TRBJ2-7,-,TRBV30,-,TGTGCCTGGGCCACAGCCGAGCAGTACTTC,CAWATAEQYF
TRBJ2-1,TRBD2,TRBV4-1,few,TGCGCCAGCAGCCAAGGTTCTGGGACTAGCGGTTACAATGAGCAGTTCTTC,CASSQGSGTSGYNEQFF
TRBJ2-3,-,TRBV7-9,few,TGTGCCAGCAGCTTATTAGCAGATACGCAGTATTTT,CASSLLADTQYF
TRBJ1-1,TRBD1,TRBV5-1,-,TGCGCCAGCAGCACAGGGGAAGGTGAAGCTTTCTTT,CASSTGEGEAFF
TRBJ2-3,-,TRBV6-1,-,TGTGCCAGCAGTGAGACACTTTATAGCACAGATACGCAGTATTTT,CASSETLYSTDTQYF
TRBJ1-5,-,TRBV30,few,TGTGCCTGGAGAGCGGACAGCAATCAGCCCCAGCATTTT,CAWRADSNQPQHF
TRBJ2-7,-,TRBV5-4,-,TGTGCCAGCAGCTTGGGAGGGAGGTCCTACGAGCAGTACTTC,CASSLGGRSYEQYF
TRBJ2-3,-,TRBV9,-,TGTGCCAGCAGCGCCATGGAGGGGACGCAGTATTTT,CASSAMEGTQYF
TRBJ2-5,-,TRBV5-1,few,TGCGCCAGCAGCTTGGCCACCTTGACAGGCCTAGGGGAGACCCAGTACTTC,CASSLATLTGLGETQYF
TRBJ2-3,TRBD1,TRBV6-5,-,TGTGCCAGCAGCCGAGACAGGGGAAGGGATACGCAGTATTTT,CASSRDRGRDTQYF
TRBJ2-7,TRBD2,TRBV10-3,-,TGTGCCATCAGTGTGAGGCGGGGGAGTGGTCGTTACGAGCAGTACTTC,CAISVRRGSGRYEQYF
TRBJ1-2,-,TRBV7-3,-,TGTGCCAGCAGCTTAGCACAGGGCGGCGGCTACACCTTC,CASSLAQGGGYTF
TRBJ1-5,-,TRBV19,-,TGTGCCAGTGGCCCGACAGGTAACGGCAATCAGCCCCAGCATTTT,CASGPTGNGNQPQHF
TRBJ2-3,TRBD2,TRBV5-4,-,TGTGCCAGCAGCACGGGACTAGCGGACGATACGCAGTATTTT,CASSTGLADDTQYF
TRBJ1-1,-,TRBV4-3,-,TGCGCCAGCAGCCAAGATAAAGGAGGACGGGCTTTCTTT,CASSQDKGGRAFF
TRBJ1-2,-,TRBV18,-,TGTGCCAGCTCATCTATGGACAGAGATACGGGCTACACCTTC,CASSSMDRDTGYTF
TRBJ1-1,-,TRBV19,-,TGTGCCAGTAGTCCCCAGGCACTCAAGGAAGCTTTCTTT,CASSPQALKEAFF
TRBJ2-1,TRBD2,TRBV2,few,TGTGCCAGCACCGAGGGGGGGACTAGCGGTTACAATGAGCAGTTCTTC,CASTEGGTSGYNEQFF
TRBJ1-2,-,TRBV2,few,TGTGCCAGCAGTGAAAATCGCTGGACAGATAACTATGGCTACACCTTC,CASSENRWTDNYGYTF
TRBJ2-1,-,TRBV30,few,TGTGCCTGGAGTCGCGGAATACCGCAGTTCTTC,CAWSRGIPQFF
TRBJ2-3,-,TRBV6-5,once,TGTGCCAGCACCCCTTCAGGGGTAGGCACAGATACGCAGTATTTT,CASTPSGVGTDTQYF
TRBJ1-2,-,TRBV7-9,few,TGTGCCAGCAGCTTAGTCTCCTATGGCTACACCTTC,CASSLVSYGYTF
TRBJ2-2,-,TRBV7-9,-,TGTGCCAACGAACTACCGGACGGGGAGCTGTTTTTT,CANELPDGELFF
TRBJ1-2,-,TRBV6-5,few,TGTGCCAGCAGTTACTCGAACCCCGCAGGCTCTCTTGGCTACACCTTC,CASSYSNPAGSLGYTF
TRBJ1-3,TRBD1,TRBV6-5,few,TGTGCCAGCAGTAGGGGACAGCTCTCTGGAAACACCATATATTTT,CASSRGQLSGNTIYF
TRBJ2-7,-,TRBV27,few,TGTGCCAGCAGTTTCTGGCTAGCCGGGGAGCAGTACTTC,CASSFWLAGEQYF
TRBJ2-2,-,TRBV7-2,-,TGTGCCAGCAGCCCCCGTCGGGAGCTGTTTTTT,CASSPRRELFF
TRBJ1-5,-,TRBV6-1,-,TGTGCCGCGGGAGCTTGGGGCAATCAGCCCCAGCATTTT,CAAGAWGNQPQHF
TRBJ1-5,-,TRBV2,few,TGTGCCAGCAGTGAACAGGGCCCGGTGGAGCCCCAGCATTTT,CASSEQGPVEPQHF
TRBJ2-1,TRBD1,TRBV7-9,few,TGTGCCAGCAGCGCGAGGGGAACAGGGGGCGATGAGCAGTTCTTC,CASSARGTGGDEQFF
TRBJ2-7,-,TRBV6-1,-,TGTGCCAGCAGTGAAGGCAGCTACGAGCAGTACTTC,CASSEGSYEQYF
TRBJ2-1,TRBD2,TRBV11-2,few,TGTGCCAGCGGAGCTTTGGCGGGGGGCCTCAATGAGCAGTTCTTC,CASGALAGGLNEQFF
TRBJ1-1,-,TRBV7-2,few,TGTGCCAGCAGCTTAGCGGCAGGGTTGAACACTGAAGCTTTCTTT,CASSLAAGLNTEAFF
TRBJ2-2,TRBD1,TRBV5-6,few,TGTGCCAGCAGCGGCGGACAGGGAGGAACCGGGGAGCTGTTTTTT,CASSGGQGGTGELFF
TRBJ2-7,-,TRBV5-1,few,TGCGCCAGCAGCTTCAGGGACGAGCAGTACTTC,CASSFRDEQYF
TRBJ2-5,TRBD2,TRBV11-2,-,TGTGCCAGCAGCTCTTTCCCGGGGCCTAGCGGGAGCGGTACGAAGACCCAGTACTTC,CASSSFPGPSGSGTKTQYF
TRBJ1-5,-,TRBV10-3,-,TGTGCCATCAGTGACGGACAATCTGGCAATCAGCCCCAGCATTTT,CAISDGQSGNQPQHF
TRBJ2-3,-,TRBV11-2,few,TGTGCCAGCAGGATCACATACCAGCGTTCGAGCACAGATACGCAGTATTTT,CASRITYQRSSTDTQYF
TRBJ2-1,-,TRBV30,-,TGTGCCAGCCGCCCCGTAGACTCCTACAATGAGCAGTTCTTC,CASRPVDSYNEQFF
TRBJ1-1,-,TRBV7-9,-,TGTGCCAGCAGCCAGGTCCAGGGGAACACTGAAGCTTTCTTT,CASSQVQGNTEAFF
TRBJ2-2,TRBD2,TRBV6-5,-,TGTGCCAGCAGTTACGGGACTAGCGGCTACACCGGGGAGCTGTTTTTT,CASSYGTSGYTGELFF
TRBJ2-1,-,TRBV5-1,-,TGCGCCAGCAGCTTGGCTCAGGAAAATGAGCAGTTCTTC,CASSLAQENEQFF
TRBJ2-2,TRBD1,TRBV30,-,TGTGCCTGGAGTGACAGGGGCGCCGGGGAGCTGTTTTTT,CAWSDRGAGELFF
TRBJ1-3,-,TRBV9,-,TGTGCCAGCAGCGTAGCAACTTTATCGGGGGCTGGAAACACCATATATTTT,CASSVATLSGAGNTIYF
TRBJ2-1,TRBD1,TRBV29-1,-,TGCAGCGTTGTTGGACAGGGGGGATACAATGAGCAGTTCTTC,CSVVGQGGYNEQFF
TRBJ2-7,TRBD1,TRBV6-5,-,TGTGCCAGCAGTGTCGACAGGGGAACTTACGAGCAGTACTTC,CASSVDRGTYEQYF
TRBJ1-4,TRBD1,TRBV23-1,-,TGCGCCAGCAGTCACCCTAACAGGGGTAATGAAAAACTGTTTTTT,CASSHPNRGNEKLFF
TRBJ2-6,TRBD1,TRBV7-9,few,TGTGCCAGCGGAATCGTAGGACAGGCTGGGGCCAACGTCCTGACTTTC,CASGIVGQAGANVLTF
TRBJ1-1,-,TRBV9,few,TGTGCCAGCAGCCCCTTGGACAGAGTGAACACTGAAGCTTTCTTT,CASSPLDRVNTEAFF
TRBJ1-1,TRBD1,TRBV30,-,TGTGCCTGGACCGACAGGGGGTTAAACACTGAAGCTTTCTTT,CAWTDRGLNTEAFF
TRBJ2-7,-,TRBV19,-,TGTGCCAGTAGTACTGGGAGCTACGAGCAGTACTTC,CASSTGSYEQYF
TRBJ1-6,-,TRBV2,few,TGTGCCAGCAGTGAAACAGTCTATAATTCACCCCTCCACTTT,CASSETVYNSPLHF
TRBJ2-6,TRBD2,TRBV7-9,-,TGTGCCAGCAGCTTTGGGGAGGGTCAGTCCTCTGGGGCCAACGTCCTGACTTTC,CASSFGEGQSSGANVLTF